This T cell receptor (beta chain) was recorded in a study of T cells expressing NK-cell markers. CDR1 and CDR2 from the germline V gene are KGHDR and SFDVKD. The CDR3 totals 17 residues. TCRdb reprocessed the 5' RACE reads, keeping one entry per CDR3 protein, no DNA. Across about 550,000 distinct CDR3 sequences, the top ten clones capture roughly 3.4% of the sample. The source of this sequence is a man aged 18-30 years in good health. The chain carries TRBV24-1 and TRBJ2-2; TCRdb designates TRBD2, a call that cannot be tested without DNA. Sequenced input: blood T cells: a sorted CD56 or NKG2C T cell subset, CD4+ or CD8+ T cells, or bulk PBMC T cells (not recorded which). CDR3 in amino acids: CATSDPSTSGRTGELFF.